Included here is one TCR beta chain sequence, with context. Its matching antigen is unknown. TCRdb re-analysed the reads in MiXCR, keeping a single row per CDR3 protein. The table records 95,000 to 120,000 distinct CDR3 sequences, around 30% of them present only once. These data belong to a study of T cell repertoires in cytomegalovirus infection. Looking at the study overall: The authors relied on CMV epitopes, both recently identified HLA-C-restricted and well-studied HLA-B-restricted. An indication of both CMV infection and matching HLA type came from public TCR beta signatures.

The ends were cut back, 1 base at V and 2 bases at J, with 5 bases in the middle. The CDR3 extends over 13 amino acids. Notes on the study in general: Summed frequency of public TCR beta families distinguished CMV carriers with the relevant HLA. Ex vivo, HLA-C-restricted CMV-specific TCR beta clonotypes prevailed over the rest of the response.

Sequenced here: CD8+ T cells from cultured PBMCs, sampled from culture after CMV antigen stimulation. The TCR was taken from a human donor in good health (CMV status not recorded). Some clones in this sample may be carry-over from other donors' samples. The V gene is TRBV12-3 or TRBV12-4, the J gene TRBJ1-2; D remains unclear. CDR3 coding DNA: TGTGCCAGCAGTTTAGTCGGAAACTATGGCTACACCTTC. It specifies CASSLVGNYGYTF.